This T cell receptor beta chain was captured by sequencing in a study of shared clonotypes between healthy human individuals. Study results and limitations: Only blood underwent sampling, and tissue repertoires likely differ. Some clonotypes were shared by all four sorted-subset donors, while others were not shared. The non-shared ones had lower generation probabilities than the shared ones.

Naive CD8 cells lacked CD45RO, underwent positive selection for CCR7 and left out terminally differentiated effector memory CD45RA+ cells. The CDR3 length is 14 residues. CDR1 and CDR2 from the germline V gene are SNHLY and FYNNEI. V was pared by 8 bases and J by 6 bases, with 19 bases between. Note on this clone: Its antigen is currently unknown.

Using immunoSEQ multiplex PCR, the repertoire was profiled, and TCRdb retains in-frame clones only, with some absent. The sample lists about 2.1 million clones, 80% to 95% seen once, with about 1.7% in the top ten. This chain links TRBV2 with TRBJ1-1; no reliable D call. Sequenced: naive CD8+ T cells from PBMCs. The clonotype originates from a man between 18 and 29 years old in good health. Some clones in this sample may be carry-over from other donors' samples. The CDR3 DNA reads TGTGCCAGCGAACCGCAGGTTAACGGCCCTGAAGCTTTCTTT. Translating it yields CASEPQVNGPEAFF. The whole variable domain, remainder taken from reference TRBV2 and TRBJ1-1, is EPEVTQTPSHQVTQMGQEVILRCVPISNHLYFYWYRQILGQKVEFLVSFYNNEISEKSEIFDDQFSVERPDGSNFTLKIRSTKLEDSAMYFCASEPQVNGPEAFFGQGTRLTVV.